Listed below are T cell receptor beta chains from one sample, sequenced in a study of beta chain features in type 1 diabetes. TCRdb's table, derived via immunoSEQ multiplex PCR, lists solely in-frame clones and lacks some. The sample includes hundreds of thousands of clones, 13% of them seen just once. The sample was naive CD4+ T cells from blood. The receptor set was obtained from a young man with type 1 diabetes. Each CDR3 is given with its conserved first and last residue.

v_gene	CDR3aa
TRBV4-1	CASSQGRGVTSYEQYF
TRBV11-2	CASSLAANYGYTF
TRBV5-4	CASRLMRDTGSETQYF
TRBV9	CASSVEGGLGETQYF
TRBV5-1	CASSTGQGSYEQFF
TRBV7-2	CASSTGSNYGYTF
TRBV6-1	CASSEVTSGFTDTQYF
TRBV5-6	CASTSWDKGNQPQHF
TRBV19	CASSMGPSNTGELFF
TRBV4-1	CASSLRDIVYQPQHF
TRBV5-1	CASKAVLGTDTQYF
TRBV7-9	CASSPRMTENYNEQFF
TRBV7-2	CASRRRLGQGSDTQYF
TRBV13	CASSLGQGLGEQYF
TRBV6-5	CASSYERGGFRTQYF
TRBV5-1	CASSLEGLQETQYF
TRBV5-1	CASSFLGQEASGEQYF
TRBV29-1	CSAGTGDSNYGYTF
TRBV19	CASSSGGAEDTQYF
TRBV19	CATVFDNEQFF
TRBV28	CASRPPPPDSPLHF
TRBV7-2	CASSLAPTDTQYF
TRBV10-2	CASSESRGRGTQYF
TRBV5-1	CASSLSGGTVDYEQYF
TRBV2	CASSREGGELFF
TRBV6-6	CASSSSIVAYEQYF
TRBV11-2	CASSLGQTSYEQYF
TRBV12-5	CASGLVPGTGELFF
TRBV9	CASSSTLAGLDTQYF
TRBV6-6	CASSYSGEEEQYF
TRBV27	CASSSWTGGETDTQYF
TRBV5-1	CASSLVRGIGDTQYF
TRBV10-3	CATASGNEKLFF
TRBV11-3	CASRDQDHQETQYF
TRBV6-1	CASSPGNPSTDTQYF
TRBV28	CASIKSRQGAKNIQYF
TRBV6-5	CASSQGVYGYTF
TRBV10-2	CASSESGRPNTEAFF
TRBV29-1	CSVPKGEKLFF
TRBV6-6	CASSYYLRGGQETQYF
TRBV27	CASSLMAGLHSGANVLTF
TRBV27	CATILAGGSNEQFF
TRBV29-1	CSVADGTPSTDTQYF
TRBV29-1	CSVTGVYEQYF
TRBV10-3	CAIIGTGSSYGYTF
TRBV4-1	CASSQDIQGAYGYTF
TRBV2	CASRGTDAGGEQFF
TRBV5-1	CASSLGADTEAFF
TRBV29-1	CSVLLQRNTGELFF
TRBV12-5	CASGPDETQYF
TRBV7-2	CASSLSGTGNTIYF
TRBV30	CAWSVGETQYF
TRBV18	CASSPTGSPNEKLFF
TRBV28	CASGSIREQYF